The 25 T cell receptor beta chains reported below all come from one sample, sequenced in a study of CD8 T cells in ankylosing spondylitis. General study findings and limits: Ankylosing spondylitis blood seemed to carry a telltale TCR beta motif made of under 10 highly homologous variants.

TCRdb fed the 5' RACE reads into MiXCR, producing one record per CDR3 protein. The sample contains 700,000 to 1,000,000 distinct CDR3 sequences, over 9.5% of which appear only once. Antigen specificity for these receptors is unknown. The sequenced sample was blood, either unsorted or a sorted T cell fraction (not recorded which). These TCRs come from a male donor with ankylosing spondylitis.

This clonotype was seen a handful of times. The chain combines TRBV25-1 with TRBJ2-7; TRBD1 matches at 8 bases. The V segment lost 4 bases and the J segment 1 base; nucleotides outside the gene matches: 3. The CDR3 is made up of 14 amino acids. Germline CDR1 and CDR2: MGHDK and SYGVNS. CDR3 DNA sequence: TGTGCCAGCAGTGCCAGGACAGGGTCCTACGAGCAGTACTTC. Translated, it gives CASSARTGSYEQYF.

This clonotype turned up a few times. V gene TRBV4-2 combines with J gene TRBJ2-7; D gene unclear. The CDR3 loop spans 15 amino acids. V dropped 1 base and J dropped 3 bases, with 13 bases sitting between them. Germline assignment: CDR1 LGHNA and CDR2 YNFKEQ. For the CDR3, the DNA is TGTGCCAGCAGCCAAGGGGTTGTCGGAAGCTACGAGCAGTACTTC. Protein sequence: CASSQGVVGSYEQYF.

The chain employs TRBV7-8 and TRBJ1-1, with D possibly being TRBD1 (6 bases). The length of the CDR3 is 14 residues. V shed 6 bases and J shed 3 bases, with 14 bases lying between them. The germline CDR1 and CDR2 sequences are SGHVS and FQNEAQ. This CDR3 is CASSPAGADTEAFF. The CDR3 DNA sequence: TGTGCCAGCAGTCCGGCGGGGGCGGACACTGAAGCTTTCTTT.

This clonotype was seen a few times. CDR3 DNA: TGCAGTGCCGGGGGGATAAGATACGAGCAGTACTTC. The encoded protein is CSAGGIRYEQYF. The chain has TRBV20-1 and TRBJ2-7; 7 nucleotides line up with TRBD2. The CDR3 has 12 amino acids. Germline-derived CDR1 and CDR2 are DFQATT and SNEGSKA (reference sequence). V lost 6 bases and J lost 4; bases outside the gene matches: 6.

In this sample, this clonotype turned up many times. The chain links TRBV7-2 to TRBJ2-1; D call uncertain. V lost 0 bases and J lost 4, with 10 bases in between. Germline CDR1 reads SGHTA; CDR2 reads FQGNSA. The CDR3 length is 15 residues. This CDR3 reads CASSLAATNYNEQFF. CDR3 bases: TGTGCCAGCAGCTTAGCGGCCACCAATTACAATGAGCAGTTCTTC.

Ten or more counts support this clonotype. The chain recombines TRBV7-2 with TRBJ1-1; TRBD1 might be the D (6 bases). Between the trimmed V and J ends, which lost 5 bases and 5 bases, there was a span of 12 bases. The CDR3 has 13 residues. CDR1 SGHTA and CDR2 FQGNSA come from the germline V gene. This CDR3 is CASSGRGGTEAFF. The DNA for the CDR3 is TGTGCCAGCAGCGGCAGGGGTGGGACTGAAGCTTTCTTT.

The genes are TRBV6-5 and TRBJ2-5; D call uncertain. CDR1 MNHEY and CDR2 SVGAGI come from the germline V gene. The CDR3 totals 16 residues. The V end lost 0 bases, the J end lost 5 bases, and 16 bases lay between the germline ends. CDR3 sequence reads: CASSYSSFTARETQYF. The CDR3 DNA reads TGTGCCAGCAGTTACTCGAGTTTCACCGCCCGCGAGACCCAGTACTTC.

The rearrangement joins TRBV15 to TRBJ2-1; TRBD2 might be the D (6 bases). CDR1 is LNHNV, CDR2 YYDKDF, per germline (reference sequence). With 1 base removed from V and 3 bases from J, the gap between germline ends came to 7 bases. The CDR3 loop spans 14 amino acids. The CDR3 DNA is TGTGCCACCAGCAGAGCCGGGGGCTACAATGAGCAGTTCTTC. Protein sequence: CATSRAGGYNEQFF.

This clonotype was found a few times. Here the CDR3 reads CASSHSGSSNEQFF. CDR3 DNA: TGCGCCAGCAGCCACAGCGGGAGTAGCAATGAGCAGTTCTTC. The V gene is TRBV4-3, the J gene TRBJ2-1; 8 positions agree with TRBD2. Losses at the gene ends were 3 bases for V and 6 bases for J; bases not matched to a gene: 4. This CDR3 contains 14 residues. Germline V gives CDR1 LGHNA, CDR2 YSLEER.

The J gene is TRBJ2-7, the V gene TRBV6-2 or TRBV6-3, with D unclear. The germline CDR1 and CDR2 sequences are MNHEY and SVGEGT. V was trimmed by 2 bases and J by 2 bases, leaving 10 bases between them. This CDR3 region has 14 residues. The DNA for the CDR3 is TGTGCCAGCAGTTACACCCAAGGTACCTACGAGCAGTACTTC. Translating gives CASSYTQGTYEQYF.

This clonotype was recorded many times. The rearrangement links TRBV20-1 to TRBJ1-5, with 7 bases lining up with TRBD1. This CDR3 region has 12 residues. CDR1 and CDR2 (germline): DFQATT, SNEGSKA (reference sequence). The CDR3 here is CARGLRNQPQHF. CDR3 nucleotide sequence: TGCGCAAGGGGGCTACGGAATCAGCCCCAGCATTTT.

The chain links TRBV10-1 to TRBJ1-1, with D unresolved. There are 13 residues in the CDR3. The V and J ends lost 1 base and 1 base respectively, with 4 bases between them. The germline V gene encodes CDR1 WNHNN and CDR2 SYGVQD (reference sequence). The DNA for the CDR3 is TGCGCCAGCAGTGAGTTACCGAACACTGAAGCTTTCTTT. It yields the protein CASSELPNTEAFF.

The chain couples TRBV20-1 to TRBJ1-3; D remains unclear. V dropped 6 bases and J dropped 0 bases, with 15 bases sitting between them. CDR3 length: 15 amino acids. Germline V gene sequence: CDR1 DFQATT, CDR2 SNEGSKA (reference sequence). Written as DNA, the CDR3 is TGCAGTGCAGGGCGCTCACGGTCCTCTGGAAACACCATATATTTT. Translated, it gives CSAGRSRSSGNTIYF.

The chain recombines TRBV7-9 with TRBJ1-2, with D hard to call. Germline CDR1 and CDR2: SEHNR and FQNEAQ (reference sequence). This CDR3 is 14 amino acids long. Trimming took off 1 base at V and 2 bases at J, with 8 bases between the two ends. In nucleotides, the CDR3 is TGTGCCAGCAGCTTAGGGCAGATCAACTATGGCTACACCTTC. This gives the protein CASSLGQINYGYTF. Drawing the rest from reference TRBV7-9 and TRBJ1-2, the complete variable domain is DTGVSQNPRHKITKRGQNVTFRCDPISEHNRLYWYRQTLGQGPEFLTYFQNEAQLEKSRLLSDRFSAERPKGSFSTLEIQRTEQGDSAMYLCASSLGQINYGYTFGSGTRLTVV.

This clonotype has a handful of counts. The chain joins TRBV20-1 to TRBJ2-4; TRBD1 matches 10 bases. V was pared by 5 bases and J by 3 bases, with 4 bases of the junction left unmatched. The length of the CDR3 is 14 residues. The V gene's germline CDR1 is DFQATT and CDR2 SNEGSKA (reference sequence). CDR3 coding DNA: TGCAGTGCTGGACAGGGGGTGGGCAAAAACATTCAGTACTTC. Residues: CSAGQGVGKNIQYF.

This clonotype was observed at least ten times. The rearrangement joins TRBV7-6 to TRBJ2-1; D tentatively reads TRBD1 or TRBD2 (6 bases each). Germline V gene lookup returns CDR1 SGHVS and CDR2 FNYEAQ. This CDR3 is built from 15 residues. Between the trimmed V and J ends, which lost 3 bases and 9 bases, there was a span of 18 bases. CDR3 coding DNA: TGTGCCAGCAGCTTGGAGGGCCTAGGGGGGCGTGAGCAGTTCTTC. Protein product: CASSLEGLGGREQFF.

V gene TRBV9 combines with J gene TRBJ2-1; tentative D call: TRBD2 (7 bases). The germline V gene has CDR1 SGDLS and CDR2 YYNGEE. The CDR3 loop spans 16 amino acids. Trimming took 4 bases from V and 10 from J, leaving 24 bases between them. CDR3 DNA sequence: TGTGCCAGCAGCACCATGGGAGGGGGGGCGGTTGAAGAGCAGTTCTTC. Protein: CASSTMGGGAVEEQFF.

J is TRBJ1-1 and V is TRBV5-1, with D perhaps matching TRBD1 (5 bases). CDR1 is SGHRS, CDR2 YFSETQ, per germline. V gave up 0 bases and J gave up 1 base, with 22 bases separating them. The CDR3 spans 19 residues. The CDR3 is CASSLEMGFRQSKNTEAFF. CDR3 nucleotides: TGCGCCAGCAGCTTGGAAATGGGGTTTAGACAGAGTAAGAACACTGAAGCTTTCTTT.

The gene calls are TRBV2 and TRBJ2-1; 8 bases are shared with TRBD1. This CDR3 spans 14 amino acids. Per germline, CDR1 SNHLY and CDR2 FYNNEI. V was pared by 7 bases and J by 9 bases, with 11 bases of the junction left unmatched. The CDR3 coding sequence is TGTGCCAGCACCTTAGACAGGGGCTTGGTTGAGCAGTTCTTC. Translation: CASTLDRGLVEQFF.

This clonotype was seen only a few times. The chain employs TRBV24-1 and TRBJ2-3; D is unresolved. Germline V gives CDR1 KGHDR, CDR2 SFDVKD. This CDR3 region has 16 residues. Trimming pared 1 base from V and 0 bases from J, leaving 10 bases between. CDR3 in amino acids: CATSDLEFASTDTQYF. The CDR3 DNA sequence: TGTGCCACCAGTGATTTAGAGTTTGCGAGCACAGATACGCAGTATTTT.

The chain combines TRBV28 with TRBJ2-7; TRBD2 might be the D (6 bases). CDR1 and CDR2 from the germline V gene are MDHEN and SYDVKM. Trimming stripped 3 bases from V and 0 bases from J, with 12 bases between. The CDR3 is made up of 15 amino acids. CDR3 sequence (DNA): TGTGCCAGCAGTTTGGGGACTCCCATCTCCTACGAGCAGTACTTC. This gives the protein CASSLGTPISYEQYF.

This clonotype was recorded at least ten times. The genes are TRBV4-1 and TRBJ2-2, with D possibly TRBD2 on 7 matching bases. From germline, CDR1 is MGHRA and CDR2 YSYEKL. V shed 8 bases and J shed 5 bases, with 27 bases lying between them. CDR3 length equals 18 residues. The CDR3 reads CASRYLGGPRGRTGELFF. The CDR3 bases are TGCGCCAGCCGCTACCTCGGGGGGCCCCGGGGTCGGACCGGGGAGCTGTTTTTT.

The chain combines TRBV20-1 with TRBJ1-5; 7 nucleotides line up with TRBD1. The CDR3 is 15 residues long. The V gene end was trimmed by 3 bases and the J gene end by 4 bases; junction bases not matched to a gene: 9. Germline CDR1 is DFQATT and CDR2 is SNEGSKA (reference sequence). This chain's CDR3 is CSASGGQALNQPQHF. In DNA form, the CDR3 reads TGCAGTGCTAGCGGAGGACAGGCCCTAAATCAGCCCCAGCATTTT.

The CDR3 bases are TGCAGTGCTAGAGAACGGGACTACTTTACCGGGGAGCTGTTTTTT. Protein sequence: CSARERDYFTGELFF. The chain employs TRBV20-1 and TRBJ2-2, with 7 bases aligning to TRBD2. Trimming removed 0 bases from V and 5 bases from J; junction bases left unmatched: 6. This CDR3 is built from 15 residues. CDR1 and CDR2 from the germline V gene are DFQATT and SNEGSKA (reference sequence).

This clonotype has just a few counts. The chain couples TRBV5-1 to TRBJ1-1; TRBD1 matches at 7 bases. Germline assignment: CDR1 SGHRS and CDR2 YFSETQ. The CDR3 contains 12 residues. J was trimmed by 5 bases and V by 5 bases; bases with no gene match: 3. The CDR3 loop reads CASRQGLTEAFF. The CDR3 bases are TGCGCCAGCAGACAGGGGTTAACTGAAGCTTTCTTT. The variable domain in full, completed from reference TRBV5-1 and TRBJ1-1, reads KAGVTQTPRYLIKTRGQQVTLSCSPISGHRSVSWYQQTPGQGLQFLFEYFSETQRNKGNFPGRFSGRQFSNSRSEMNVSTLELGDSALYLCASRQGLTEAFFGQGTRLTVV.